The rows below give T cell receptor beta chains drawn from one sample of a study of robustness of blood B and T cell sequencing. Each CDR3 protein is one row after TCRdb ran MiXCR on the PCR reads. Of 1,100 or so distinct CDR3 sequences in the sample, approximately 68% were seen once. Sequencing was performed on peripheral blood. The receptors originated from a human donor in good health. Each CDR3 is given with its conserved first and last residue. D genes are given only for firm matches. Only part of the rows carry a size: once, few, many, or a class if the clone is expanded.

size	V	D	length	J	DNA	CDR3
few	TRBV3-1	-	16	TRBJ2-1	TGTGCCAGCAGCCACCTCGGACAGCCCAGGTACAATGAGCAGTTCTTC	CASSHLGQPRYNEQFF
-	TRBV11-2	TRBD1	14	TRBJ1-5	TGTGCCAGCAGCAAGGACAGGGGTCACCAGCCCCAGCATTTT	CASSKDRGHQPQHF
-	TRBV7-6	-	15	TRBJ2-1	TGTGCCAGCAGCTTATTTTCCACACCCTACAATGAGCAGTTCTTC	CASSLFSTPYNEQFF
-	TRBV21-1	-	15	TRBJ1-4	TGTGCCAGCAGCAAAGAGCCTTCGCCTAATGAAAAACTGTTTTTT	CASSKEPSPNEKLFF
-	TRBV6-1	TRBD1	18	TRBJ1-5	TGTGCCAGCAGCCCGAGGGGACAGGGGTTCGCGGGCAATCAGCCCCAGCATTTT	CASSPRGQGFAGNQPQHF
-	TRBV30	TRBD2	15	TRBJ2-2	TGTGCCTGGGGAGCGGGGGGAGCCGTGATTGGTGCGCTGTTTTTT	CAWGAGGAVIGALFF
-	TRBV27	-	14	TRBJ2-1	TGTGCCAGCAGTTTAGCACAAGGCTACAATGAGCAGTTCTTC	CASSLAQGYNEQFF
-	TRBV30	TRBD1	14	TRBJ1-5	TGTGCCTGGAGTGGGGGACAGGGTGAACAGCCCCAGCATTTT	CAWSGGQGEQPQHF
-	TRBV2	TRBD1	17	TRBJ1-5	TGTGCCAGCAGTGATCAGGGGGCGGCCTATAGCAATCAGCCCCAGCATTTT	CASSDQGAAYSNQPQHF
-	TRBV5-5	-	17	TRBJ1-3	TGTGCCAGCAGCTTGGTACCCAGGGATATTTATGGAAACACCATATATTTT	CASSLVPRDIYGNTIYF
-	TRBV20-1	-	16	TRBJ1-5	TGCAGTGCTAGAGCGTTAGGGGAGAATAGCAATCAGCCCCAGCATTTT	CSARALGENSNQPQHF
once	TRBV10-3	-	13	TRBJ1-2	TGTGCCATCAGTGGTGGGGGGGCTGATGGCTACACCTTC	CAISGGGADGYTF
few	TRBV10-3	TRBD1	14	TRBJ2-7	TGTGCCATCAGGGGGACAGGGACGGTACACAGGCGGTACTTC	CAIRGTGTVHRRYF
-	TRBV6-4	-	14	TRBJ2-3	TGTGCCAGCAGTGAAGCGGGTTCCGCAGATACGCAGTATTTT	CASSEAGSADTQYF
-	TRBV10-3	-	15	TRBJ1-1	TGTGCCATCAGTCAGTCAGGGGCCGCGAACACTGAAGCTTTCTTT	CAISQSGAANTEAFF
-	TRBV29-1	TRBD1	12	TRBJ1-1	TGCAGCGTTCAGACAGGGGGCACTGAAGCTTTCTTT	CSVQTGGTEAFF
-	TRBV6-4	TRBD2	17	TRBJ2-2	TGTGCCAGCAGTGGCTATAGCGGGGGCTCGAACACCGGGGAGCTGTTTTTT	CASSGYSGGSNTGELFF
-	TRBV6-4	-	15	TRBJ1-5	TGTGCCAGCAGTGACAGGAACTATAGCAATCAGCCCCAGCATTTT	CASSDRNYSNQPQHF
-	TRBV6-1	-	16	TRBJ1-1	TGTGCCAGCAGATCACTCAAGGGTTCTTCGAACACTGAAGCTTTCTTT	CASRSLKGSSNTEAFF
-	TRBV15	-	15	TRBJ2-3	TGTGCCACCAGCAGAGATATAGGGTGGAGAGATACGCAGTATTTT	CATSRDIGWRDTQYF
-	TRBV29-1	TRBD1	13	TRBJ2-7	TGCAGCGTTGCTCGTGACAGGGACTACGAGCAGTACTTC	CSVARDRDYEQYF
-	TRBV25-1	-	15	TRBJ2-7	TGTGCCAGCAGTGAAACAGGCTCGAACTCCTACGAGCAGTACTTC	CASSETGSNSYEQYF
few	TRBV7-8	-	16	TRBJ1-5	TGTGCCAGCAGCTTCGGGGGGGCCTTTGGGAATCAGCCCCAGCATTTT	CASSFGGAFGNQPQHF
-	TRBV4-2	TRBD1	16	TRBJ1-2	TGTGCCAGCAGCCACATCTCCCAGGGGGCACTAGATGGCTACACCTTC	CASSHISQGALDGYTF
-	TRBV7-3	-	16	TRBJ1-1	TGTGCCAGCAGCTTAGGCCCCCCCAGAGGCGACACTGAAGCTTTCTTT	CASSLGPPRGDTEAFF
few	TRBV4-1	TRBD2	18	TRBJ2-3	TGCGCCAGCAGCCAAGCCCCCGCGGGGATAGCGGGGGGTGATACGCAGTATTTT	CASSQAPAGIAGGDTQYF
-	TRBV2	-	13	TRBJ2-7	TGTGCCAGCAGTGTTCAGGGGACGTGGGAGCAGTACTTC	CASSVQGTWEQYF
-	TRBV12-3/TRBV12-4	-	16	TRBJ2-7	TGTGCCAGCAGTCGGACGGGTGCAAACCTACTACGAGAGCAGTACTTC	CASSRTGANLLREQYF
-	TRBV7-6	-	13	TRBJ1-2	TGTGCCAGCAGCACTGGTACAGACTATGGCTACACCTTC	CASSTGTDYGYTF
once	TRBV29-1	TRBD2	15	TRBJ2-2	TGCAGCGTTGTAGTGTCCGGACTAGTCCCCGGGGAGCTGTTTTTT	CSVVVSGLVPGELFF
hyperexpanded	TRBV6-5	-	14	TRBJ1-1	TGTGCCAGCAGTTACTCAACTGTGAACACTGAAGCTTTCTTT	CASSYSTVNTEAFF
few	TRBV6-7	-	16	TRBJ2-7	TGTGCCAGCAGTTTCACTCCACGCGGTATAGCTCAAGAGCAGTACTTC	CASSFTPRGIAQEQYF
few	TRBV15	-	13	TRBJ1-1	TGTGCCACCAGCAGAGGGGGAAACACTGAAGCTTTCTTT	CATSRGGNTEAFF
-	TRBV10-1	-	15	TRBJ2-1	TGCGCCAGCAGTGAGTTATGGGGGTCCTACAATGAGCAGTTCTTC	CASSELWGSYNEQFF
-	TRBV18	TRBD2	20	TRBJ2-3	TGTGCCAGCTCACCGCCGACTAGCGGGGGGGCTTCTCACGTCACAGATACGCAGTATTTT	CASSPPTSGGASHVTDTQYF